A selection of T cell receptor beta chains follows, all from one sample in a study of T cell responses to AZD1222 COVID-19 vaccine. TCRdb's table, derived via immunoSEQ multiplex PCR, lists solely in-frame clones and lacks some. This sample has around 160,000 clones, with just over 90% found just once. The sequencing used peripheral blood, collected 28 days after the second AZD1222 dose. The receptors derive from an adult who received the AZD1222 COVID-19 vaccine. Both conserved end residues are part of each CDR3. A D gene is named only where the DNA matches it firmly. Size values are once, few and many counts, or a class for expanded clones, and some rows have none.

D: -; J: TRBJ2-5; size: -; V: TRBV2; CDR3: CASSAQGIQETQYF; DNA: TGTGCCAGCAGTGCTCAGGGGATTCAAGAGACCCAGTACTTC
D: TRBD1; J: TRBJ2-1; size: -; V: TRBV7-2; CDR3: CASSLVGQGEQFF; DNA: TGTGCCAGCAGCTTAGTCGGACAGGGCGAGCAGTTCTTC
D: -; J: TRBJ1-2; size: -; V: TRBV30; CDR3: CAWSRFLGYTF; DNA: TGTGCCTGGAGCAGGTTTCTTGGCTACACCTTC
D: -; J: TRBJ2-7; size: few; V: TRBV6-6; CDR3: CASGSYEQYF; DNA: TGTGCCAGCGGCTCCTACGAGCAGTACTTC
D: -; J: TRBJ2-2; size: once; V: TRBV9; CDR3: CASSVEGVTGELFF; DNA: TGTGCCAGCAGCGTAGAAGGGGTCACCGGGGAGCTGTTTTTT
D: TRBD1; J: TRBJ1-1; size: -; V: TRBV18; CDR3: CASSPRQGSTEAFF; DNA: TGTGCCAGCTCACCGCGACAGGGAAGCACTGAAGCTTTCTTT
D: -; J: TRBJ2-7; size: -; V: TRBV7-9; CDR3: CASSSGTLEQYF; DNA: TGTGCCAGCAGCTCCGGGACTCTCGAGCAGTACTTC
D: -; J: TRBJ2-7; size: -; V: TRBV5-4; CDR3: CASSLGAGRDEQYF; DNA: TGTGCCAGCAGCTTGGGGGCGGGAAGGGACGAGCAGTACTTC
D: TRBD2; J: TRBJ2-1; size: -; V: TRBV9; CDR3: CASSVGGTRSHNEQFF; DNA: TGTGCCAGCAGCGTAGGCGGGACTAGGTCCCACAATGAGCAGTTCTTC
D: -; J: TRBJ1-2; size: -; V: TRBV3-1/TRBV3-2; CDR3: CASSHPRDGYTF; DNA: TGTGCCAGCAGCCATCCTAGGGATGGCTACACCTTC
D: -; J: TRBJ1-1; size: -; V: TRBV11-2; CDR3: CASSLDLSPTGVNTEAFF; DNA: TGTGCCAGCAGCTTAGATCTTTCCCCAACAGGCGTGAACACTGAAGCTTTCTTT
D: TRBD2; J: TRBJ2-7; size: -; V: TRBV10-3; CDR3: CAISAPTSGGPGSYEQYF; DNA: TGTGCCATCAGTGCCCCGACTAGCGGGGGGCCCGGATCCTACGAGCAGTACTTC
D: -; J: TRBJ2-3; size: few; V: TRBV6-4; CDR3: CAAGAGHTDTQYF; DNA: TGTGCCGCCGGCGCGGGTCACACAGATACGCAGTATTTT
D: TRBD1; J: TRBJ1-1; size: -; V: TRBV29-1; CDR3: CSVKPGTANTEAFF; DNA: TGCAGCGTGAAACCCGGGACAGCGAACACTGAAGCTTTCTTT
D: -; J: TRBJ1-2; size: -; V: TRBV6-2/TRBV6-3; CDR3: CASSYSAGTGGYTF; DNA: TGTGCCAGCAGTTACTCCGCAGGGACGGGCGGCTACACCTTC
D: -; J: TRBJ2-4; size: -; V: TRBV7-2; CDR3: CASSSRTALLAKNIQYF; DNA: TGTGCCAGCAGCTCGAGGACAGCCCTTTTAGCCAAAAACATTCAGTACTTC
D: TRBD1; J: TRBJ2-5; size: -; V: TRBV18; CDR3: CASSPDRAPAETQYF; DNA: TGTGCCAGCTCACCCGACAGGGCCCCTGCGGAGACCCAGTACTTC
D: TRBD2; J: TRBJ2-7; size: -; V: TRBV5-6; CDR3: CASSSQGLAEAQYF; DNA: TGTGCCAGCAGCTCCCAGGGACTAGCGGAGGCCCAGTACTTC
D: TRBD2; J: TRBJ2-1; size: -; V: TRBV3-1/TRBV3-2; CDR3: CASRRGGAGYNEQFF; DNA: TGTGCCAGCAGGCGGGGGGGAGCTGGCTACAATGAGCAGTTCTTC
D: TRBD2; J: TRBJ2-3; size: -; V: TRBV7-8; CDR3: CASSQTGLPTDTQYF; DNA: TGTGCCAGCAGCCAAACGGGACTACCCACAGATACGCAGTATTTT
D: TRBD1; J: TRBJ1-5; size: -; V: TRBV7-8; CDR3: CASSLTDRGDNQPQHF; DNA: TGTGCCAGCAGCTTAACTGACAGGGGTGACAATCAGCCCCAGCATTTT
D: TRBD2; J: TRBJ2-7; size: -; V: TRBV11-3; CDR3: CASSSRLAGGYWNEQYF; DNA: TGTGCCAGCAGCTCCCGACTAGCGGGAGGGTATTGGAACGAGCAGTACTTC
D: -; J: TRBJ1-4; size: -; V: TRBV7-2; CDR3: CASSSGPTAFNEKLFF; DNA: TGTGCCAGCAGCTCGGGGCCGACAGCCTTTAATGAAAAACTGTTTTTT
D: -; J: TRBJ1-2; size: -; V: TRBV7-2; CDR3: CASNRMAYGYTF; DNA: TGTGCCAGCAACCGAATGGCTTATGGCTACACCTTC
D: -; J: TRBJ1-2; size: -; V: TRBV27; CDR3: CASSLGHSYGYTF; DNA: TGTGCCAGCAGTTTAGGGCACTCTTATGGCTACACCTTC
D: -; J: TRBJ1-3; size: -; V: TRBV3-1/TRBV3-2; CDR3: CASSQKGPTSSGNTIYF; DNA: TGTGCCAGCAGCCAGAAGGGTCCAACATCCTCTGGAAACACCATATATTTT
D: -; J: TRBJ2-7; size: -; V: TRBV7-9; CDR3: CASSSRRGSRTTSPYEQYF; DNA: TGTGCCAGCAGCTCCCGGCGCGGTTCGCGGACGACTTCCCCCTACGAGCAGTACTTC
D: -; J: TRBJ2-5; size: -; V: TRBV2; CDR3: CASSKGGPRETQYF; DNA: TGTGCCAGCAGTAAAGGGGGACCTCGGGAGACCCAGTACTTC
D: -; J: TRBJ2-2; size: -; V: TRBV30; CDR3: CALESGIGTGELFF; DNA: TGTGCCCTGGAGTCGGGAATCGGCACCGGGGAGCTGTTTTTT
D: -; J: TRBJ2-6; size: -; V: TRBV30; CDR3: CAWSLGANVLTF; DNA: TGTGCCTGGAGCCTTGGGGCCAACGTCCTGACTTTC
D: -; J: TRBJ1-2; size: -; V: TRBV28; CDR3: CAISGAGYGYTF; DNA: TGTGCCATCTCGGGGGCGGGGTATGGCTACACCTTC
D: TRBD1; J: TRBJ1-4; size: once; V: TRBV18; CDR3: CASSPDRANEKLFF; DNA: TGTGCCAGCTCACCCGACAGGGCTAATGAAAAACTGTTTTTT
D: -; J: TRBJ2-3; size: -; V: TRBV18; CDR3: CASSPLESSADTQYF; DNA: TGTGCCAGCTCACCACTAGAGTCTAGCGCAGATACGCAGTATTTT
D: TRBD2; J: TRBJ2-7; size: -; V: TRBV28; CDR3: CASSLASGTTHEQYF; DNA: TGTGCCAGCAGTTTAGCTAGCGGGACAACCCACGAGCAGTACTTC
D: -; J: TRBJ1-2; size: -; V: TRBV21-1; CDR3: CASTGGGYTF; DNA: TGTGCCAGCACTGGGGGGGGCTACACCTTC
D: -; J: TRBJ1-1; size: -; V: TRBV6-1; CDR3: CASSDRVGETEAFF; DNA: TGTGCCAGCAGTGACAGGGTCGGGGAGACTGAAGCTTTCTTT
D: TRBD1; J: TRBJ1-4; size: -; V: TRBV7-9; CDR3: CASSPGDRDGEKLFF; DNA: TGTGCCAGCAGCCCTGGTGACAGGGACGGTGAAAAACTGTTTTTT
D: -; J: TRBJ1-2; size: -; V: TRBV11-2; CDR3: CASSHYSTPGQGWVYGYTF; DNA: TGTGCCAGCAGCCATTACTCCACTCCAGGGCAAGGTTGGGTATATGGCTACACCTTC
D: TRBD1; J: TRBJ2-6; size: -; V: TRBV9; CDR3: CASSSRTGSYSGANVLTF; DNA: TGTGCCAGCAGCTCGCGGACAGGGTCGTACTCTGGGGCCAACGTCCTGACTTTC
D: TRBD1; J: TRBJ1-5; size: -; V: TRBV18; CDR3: CASSPPGQSNQPQHF; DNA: TGTGCCAGCTCACCACCGGGACAGAGCAATCAGCCCCAGCATTTT
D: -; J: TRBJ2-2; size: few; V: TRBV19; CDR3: CASSIESTGELFF; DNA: TGTGCCAGTAGTATAGAAAGCACCGGGGAGCTGTTTTTT
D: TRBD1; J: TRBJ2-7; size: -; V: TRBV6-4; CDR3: CASSDSRDRGSYEQYF; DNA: TGTGCCAGCAGTGACTCGAGGGACAGGGGTTCCTACGAGCAGTACTTC
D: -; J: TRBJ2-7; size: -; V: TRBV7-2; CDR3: CASSPRSPYEQYF; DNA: TGTGCCAGCAGCCCCCGTAGTCCCTACGAGCAGTACTTC
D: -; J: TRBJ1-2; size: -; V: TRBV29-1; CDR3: CSVLRSYGYTF; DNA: TGCAGCGTCTTGAGAAGCTATGGCTACACCTTC
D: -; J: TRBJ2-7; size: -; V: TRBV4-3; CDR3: CASSRSRTPFYEQYF; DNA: TGCGCCAGCAGCCGCTCGAGGACTCCGTTCTACGAGCAGTACTTC